Shown below are 17 T cell receptor beta chains from a single sample sequenced in a study of HIV-infected patients and healthy controls. cDNA was made from roughly 470 ng RNA using alpha and beta constant primers. Using multiplexing indices, alpha and beta chain libraries were generated apart by chain-specific third strand synthesis. TCRdb recomputed calls from the 5' RACE reads with MiXCR, one row per CDR3 protein. The sample lists around 19,000 distinct CDR3 sequences; over 7% were seen once. The repertoire came from unfractionated whole blood and reflected all unsorted peripheral T cells. The sequencing sample was made of blood. Every receptor here comes from an adult in good health.

This clonotype was counted many times. The chain employs TRBV18 and TRBJ1-1, with 8 bases aligning to TRBD1. The CDR3 has 15 amino acids. V dropped 0 bases and J dropped 6; count of bases not matched to a gene: 6. Germline CDR1 is KGHSH and CDR2 is LQKENI. The CDR3 protein is CASSPPATGGSEAFF. CDR3 nucleotides: TGTGCCAGCTCACCACCAGCTACAGGGGGATCTGAAGCTTTCTTT.

CDR3 DNA sequence: TGTGCCAGTAGGAACCGGGACAGGGGCAATCAGCCCCAGCATTTT. Translating it yields CASRNRDRGNQPQHF. This sequence joins TRBV19 and TRBJ1-5, with TRBD1 matching over 9 bases. V shed 6 bases, J shed 2 bases, and the junction held 5 bases outside the gene matches. CDR1 LNHDA and CDR2 SQIVND come from the germline V gene (reference sequence). CDR3 size: 15 residues.

This clonotype was counted at least ten times. This chain uses TRBV28 with TRBJ2-3; D call uncertain. Trimming removed 8 bases from V and 0 bases from J, with 21 bases in between. Germline V gives CDR1 MDHEN, CDR2 SYDVKM. The CDR3 covers 17 residues. CDR3 protein: CASLTASSITSTDTQYF. The CDR3 region has the DNA TGTGCCAGCCTCACAGCCTCCTCCATAACTAGCACAGATACGCAGTATTTT.

This clonotype was observed at least ten times. CDR3 amino acids: CASSYSVSYEQYF. In DNA, the CDR3 is TGTGCCAGCAGTTACTCGGTATCTTACGAGCAGTACTTC. The rearrangement joins TRBV6-6 to TRBJ2-7; D not certain. CDR3 size: 13 residues. CDR1 is MNHNY and CDR2 is SVGAGI in the germline V gene (reference sequence). V was clipped by 0 bases and J by 4 bases, with 7 bases between them.

By frequency in the sample, this clonotype is medium-sized. The genes are TRBV27 and TRBJ2-7, with D hard to call. Germline assignment: CDR1 MNHEY and CDR2 SMNVEV (reference sequence). The CDR3 extends over 11 amino acids. V lost 6 bases and J 4 bases, leaving 7 bases between the germline ends. The DNA for the CDR3 is TGTGCCAGCAGGGGATCGTACGAGCAGTACTTC. Protein product: CASRGSYEQYF.

This clonotype rates as medium-sized. V is TRBV5-5 and J is TRBJ1-1, with no clear D. V gave up 1 base and J gave up 1 base, with 11 bases separating them. The CDR3 loop spans 15 amino acids. CDR1 SGHKS and CDR2 YYEKEE come from the germline V gene (reference sequence). The CDR3 DNA is TGTGCCAGCAGCTTGATGTCCAGCTCGAACACTGAAGCTTTCTTT. Its translation is CASSLMSSSNTEAFF.

The CDR3 protein is CASLPGGGDTQYF. CDR3 DNA: TGTGCCAGTCTTCCGGGAGGAGGAGATACGCAGTATTTT. The V call is TRBV19, the J call TRBJ2-3, with 7 bases that match TRBD2. CDR1 and CDR2 from the germline V gene are LNHDA and SQIVND (reference sequence). The trim removed 8 bases at V and 5 bases at J, leaving 7 bases unmatched. The CDR3 sequence is 13 residues long.

Ten or more counts support this clonotype. This sequence joins TRBV7-8 and TRBJ2-7; D unclear. V lost 0 bases to trimming and J lost 2 bases, with 14 bases between them. This CDR3 has 16 residues. CDR1 and CDR2 (germline): SGHVS, FQNEAQ. DNA of the CDR3: TGTGCCAGCAGCTTAGCCTTCGGAGACCGTACCTACGAGCAGTACTTC. Protein: CASSLAFGDRTYEQYF.

This clonotype was observed many times. V usage is TRBV5-1 and J usage is TRBJ1-1, with 8 bases aligning to TRBD1. The CDR3 spans 15 residues. Trimming removed 1 base from V and 4 bases from J; junction bases left unmatched: 6. In germline, CDR1 is SGHRS, CDR2 YFSETQ. The DNA for the CDR3 is TGCGCCAGCAGCTTGATATCAGGGGGCATCACTGAAGCTTTCTTT. As protein: CASSLISGGITEAFF.

This clonotype was counted at least ten times. The rearrangement links TRBV11-1 to TRBJ2-5, with 8 bases aligning to TRBD2. V shed 5 bases and J 0 bases; nucleotides not matched to a gene: 5. The CDR3 extends over 15 amino acids. Per the germline V gene, CDR1 is SGHAT and CDR2 is FQDESV (reference sequence). The CDR3 here is CASSRQAGDQETQYF. The CDR3 bases are TGTGCCAGCAGCCGACAAGCGGGGGACCAAGAGACCCAGTACTTC.

This clonotype occurred many times. The chain couples TRBV12-3 or TRBV12-4 to TRBJ2-3; TRBD2 aligns across 8 bases. The length of the CDR3 is 17 residues. J was trimmed by 0 bases and V by 6 bases; bases with no gene match: 11. Here the CDR3 reads CASSRRLAGLSTDTQYF. As DNA, the CDR3 is TGTGCCAGCAGCCGCCGGCTAGCGGGCCTCAGCACAGATACGCAGTATTTT.

Only a few counts were recorded for this clonotype. V gene TRBV27 combines with J gene TRBJ1-5; TRBD1 matches 7 bases. Germline V lookup: CDR1 MNHEY, CDR2 SMNVEV (reference sequence). This CDR3 comprises 15 residues. Unmatched junction bases numbered 10, after V lost 8 bases and J lost 3 bases. The CDR3 here is CASAQRQGINQPQHF. In nucleotides, the CDR3 is TGTGCCAGCGCCCAGAGACAGGGTATCAATCAGCCCCAGCATTTT.

This clonotype was found many times. The chain is built from TRBV18 and TRBJ2-5, with D perhaps assigned TRBD1 or TRBD2 (5 bases each). Germline-derived CDR1 and CDR2 are KGHSH and LQKENI. The CDR3 contains 16 residues. V lost 4 bases, J lost 1 base, and 16 bases lay in between. CDR3 region: CASSLNLLGTQETQYF. In nucleotides, the CDR3 is TGTGCCAGCTCACTAAACCTATTAGGGACCCAAGAGACCCAGTACTTC.

This clonotype was counted many times. The V call is TRBV6-2 or TRBV6-3, the J call TRBJ2-7, with D possibly TRBD1 on 6 matching bases. V was pared by 7 bases and J by 2 bases, with 12 bases between. The V gene's germline CDR1 is MNHEY and CDR2 SVGEGT. This CDR3 has 13 residues. CDR3: CASKTGLTYEQYF. In DNA form, the CDR3 reads TGTGCCAGCAAGACAGGCCTCACCTACGAGCAGTACTTC.

This clonotype counts as medium-sized. This chain links TRBV6-4 with TRBJ2-3; TRBD2 matches at 11 bases. The CDR3 runs to 16 residues. Germline trimming cut 2 bases from V and 0 bases from J; bases unmatched to any gene: 1. The germline V gene has CDR1 MRHNA and CDR2 SNTAGT. DNA of the CDR3: TGTGCCAGCAGTGACATAGCGGGAGGGAGCACAGATACGCAGTATTTT. Amino acid sequence: CASSDIAGGSTDTQYF.

Many counts were recorded for this clonotype. The rearrangement joins TRBV7-2 to TRBJ2-5; TRBD2 matches at 7 bases. This CDR3 is 17 amino acids long. Losses at the gene ends were 6 bases for V and 5 bases for J; bases not matched to a gene: 18. Germline V gene data show CDR1 as SGHTA and CDR2 as FQGNSA. This CDR3 is CASSSSGVGRPMETQYF. CDR3 nucleotides: TGTGCCAGCAGTTCCAGCGGGGTGGGGCGCCCAATGGAGACCCAGTACTTC.

This clonotype showed up just a few times. CDR3 DNA sequence: TGTGCCAGCAGCCAAGATCTGCTCGCGGCTTCGACAGATACGCAGTATTTT. This codes for CASSQDLLAASTDTQYF. V is TRBV4-2 and J is TRBJ2-3; D uncertain. Germline V gives CDR1 LGHNA, CDR2 YNFKEQ. Trimming cost V 0 bases and J 3 bases, with 16 bases left between them. This CDR3 is 17 amino acids long.